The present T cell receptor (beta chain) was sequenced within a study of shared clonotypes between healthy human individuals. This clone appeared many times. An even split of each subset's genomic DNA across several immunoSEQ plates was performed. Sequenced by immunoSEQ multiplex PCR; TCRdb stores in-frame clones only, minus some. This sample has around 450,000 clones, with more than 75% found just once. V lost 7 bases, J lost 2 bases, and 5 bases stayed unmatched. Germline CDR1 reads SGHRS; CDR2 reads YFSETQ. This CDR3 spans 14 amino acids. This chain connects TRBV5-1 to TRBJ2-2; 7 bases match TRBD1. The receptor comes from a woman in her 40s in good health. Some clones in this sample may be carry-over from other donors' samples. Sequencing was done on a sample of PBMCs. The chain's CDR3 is CASGQEINTGELFF. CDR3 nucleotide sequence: TGCGCCAGCGGACAGGAAATAAACACCGGGGAGCTGTTTTTT.